This T cell receptor beta chain appears in the sequencing data of a study of blood T cells in healthy people across ages. Broader study findings: With age, beta diversity per million T cells declined roughly linearly, significantly by 40.

Each donor was a healthy Caucasian individual from Russia, aged roughly 6 to 100. A note on this clonotype: Its antigen is as yet unknown.

Sample-barcoded 5' priming and a J-beta primer mix drove a second PCR of 7 to 11 cycles. Every single cDNA molecule received a tag from a template-switch adaptor with 12 random nucleotides. No fewer than 2.5 million CDR3-containing paired-end reads came from each sample. TCRdb re-analysed the 5' RACE reads in MiXCR, keeping a single row per CDR3 protein. The sample yields under 2 million distinct CDR3 sequences, about 31% seen once. Trimming cost V 3 bases and J 4 bases; bases outside gene matches: 9. Per the germline V gene, CDR1 is SGDLS and CDR2 is YYNGEE. The CDR3 has 18 amino acids. The specimen was blood. The rearrangement uses TRBV9 and TRBJ2-3, with 15 bases fitting TRBD2. The receptor was derived from a woman under 40 in good health. The CDR3 DNA follows: TGTGCCAGCAGCGCCCGGCGGGGACTAGCGGGGGGTGCAGATACGCAGTATTTT. It encodes CASSARRGLAGGADTQYF. Together with reference TRBV9 and TRBJ2-3, the CDR3 gives the full variable domain: DSGVTQTPKHLITATGQRVTLRCSPRSGDLSVYWYQQSLDQGLQFLIQYYNGEERAKGNILERFSAQQFPDLHSELNLSSLELGDSALYFCASSARRGLAGGADTQYFGPGTRLTVL.